The 4 T cell receptor beta chains listed next were all sequenced from one sample in a study of Ad26.COV2.S vaccination and SARS-CoV-2 variants. Profiled with immunoSEQ multiplex PCR; TCRdb holds only in-frame clones, not every one. The sample yields around 300,000 clones, 65% to 90% seen once. Treatment of the sample: roughly 19 received Ad26.COV2.S at low or high dose, single or two shots; about five received placebo; per-sample allocation not given. Specimen acquisition occurred on day 63 following the initial vaccine or placebo injection. Sequencing used peripheral blood, obtained in a trial of Ad26.COV2.S vaccine versus placebo. Source of these receptors: a person between 18 and 65 years old who received the Ad26.COV2.S COVID-19 vaccine or a placebo.

The table lists this clone with a count of one. V and J are TRBV28 and TRBJ1-6; D call uncertain. The germline V and J ends were trimmed by 2 bases and 13 bases, with 9 bases remaining between them. The CDR3 runs to 12 residues. Germline-derived CDR1 and CDR2 are MDHEN and SYDVKM. The CDR3 sequence: CASSLGERPLHF. The DNA for the CDR3 is TGTGCCAGCAGTTTAGGGGAGAGGCCCCTCCACTTT.

The chain couples TRBV18 to TRBJ2-2, with unresolved D. CDR3 length: 13 residues. Germline CDR1 KGHSH, CDR2 LQKENI. The V gene lost 2 bases and the J gene lost 0 bases, with 1 base spanning the gap. This CDR3 is CASSPSNTGELFF. The CDR3 coding sequence is TGTGCCAGCTCACCATCGAACACCGGGGAGCTGTTTTTT. Based on the CDR3 plus reference TRBV18 and TRBJ2-2, the full variable domain is NAGVMQNPRHLVRRRGQEARLRCSPMKGHSHVYWYRQLPEEGLKFMVYLQKENIIDESGMPKERFSAEFPKEGPSILRIQQVVRGDSAAYFCASSPSNTGELFFGEGSRLTVL.

The chain couples TRBV13 to TRBJ1-1; 8 bases map to TRBD1. V trimming: 3 bases; J trimming: 10 bases; junction bases outside the gene matches: 7. The CDR3 is 13 residues long. Germline CDR1 PRHDT, CDR2 FYEKMQ (reference sequence). The CDR3 region is CASSFRTGNGAFF. CDR3 coding DNA: TGTGCCAGCAGCTTCCGGACAGGGAATGGAGCTTTCTTT.

In its sample, this clone was seen once. The chain joins TRBV3-1 (or the pseudogene TRBV3-2) to TRBJ1-6; no clear D gene. The CDR3 has 17 residues. Per germline, CDR1 LGHDT and CDR2 YNNKEL (reference sequence). CDR3 protein: CVLTLSVGSSYNSPLHF. DNA of the CDR3: TGTGTTCTTACGTTGAGTGTGGGGAGCTCCTATAATTCACCCCTCCACTTT.